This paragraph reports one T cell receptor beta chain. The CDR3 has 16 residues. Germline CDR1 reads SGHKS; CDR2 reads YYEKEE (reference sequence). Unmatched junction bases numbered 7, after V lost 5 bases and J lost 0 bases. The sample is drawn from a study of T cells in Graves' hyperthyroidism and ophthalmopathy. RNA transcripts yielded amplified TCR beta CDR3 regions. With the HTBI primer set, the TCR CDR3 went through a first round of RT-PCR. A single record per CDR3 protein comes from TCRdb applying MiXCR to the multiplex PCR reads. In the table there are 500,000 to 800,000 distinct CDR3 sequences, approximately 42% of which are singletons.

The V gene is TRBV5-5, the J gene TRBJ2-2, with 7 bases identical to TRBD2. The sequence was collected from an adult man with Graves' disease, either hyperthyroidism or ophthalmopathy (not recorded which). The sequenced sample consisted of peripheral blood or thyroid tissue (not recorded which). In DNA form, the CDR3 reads TGTGCCAGCAGGCCCACTAGCGCCTCGAACACCGGGGAGCTGTTTTTT. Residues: CASRPTSASNTGELFF.